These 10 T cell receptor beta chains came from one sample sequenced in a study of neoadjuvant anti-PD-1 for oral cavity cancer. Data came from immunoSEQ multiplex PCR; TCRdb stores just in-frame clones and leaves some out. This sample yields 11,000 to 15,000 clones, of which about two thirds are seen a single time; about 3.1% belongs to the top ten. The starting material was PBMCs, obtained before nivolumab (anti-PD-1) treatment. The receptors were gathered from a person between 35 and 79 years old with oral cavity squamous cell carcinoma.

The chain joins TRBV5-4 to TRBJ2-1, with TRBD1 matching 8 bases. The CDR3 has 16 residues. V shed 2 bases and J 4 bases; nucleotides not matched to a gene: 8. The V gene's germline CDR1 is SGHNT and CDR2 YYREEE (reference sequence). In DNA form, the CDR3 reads TGTGCCAGCAGCTTACCCCGGACAGGGCGATACAATGAGCAGTTCTTC. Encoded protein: CASSLPRTGRYNEQFF.

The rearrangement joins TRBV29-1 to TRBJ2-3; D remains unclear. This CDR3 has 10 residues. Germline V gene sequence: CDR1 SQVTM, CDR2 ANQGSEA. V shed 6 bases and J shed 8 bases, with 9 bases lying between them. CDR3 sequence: CSVESGTQYF. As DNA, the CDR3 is TGCAGCGTGGAGTCGGGTACGCAGTATTTT.

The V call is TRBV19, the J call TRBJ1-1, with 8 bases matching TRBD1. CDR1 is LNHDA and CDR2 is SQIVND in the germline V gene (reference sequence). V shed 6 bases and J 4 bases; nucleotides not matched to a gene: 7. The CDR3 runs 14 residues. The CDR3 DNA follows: TGTGCCAGTAGCCAAGACAGGGGATTCACTGAAGCTTTCTTT. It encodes CASSQDRGFTEAFF.

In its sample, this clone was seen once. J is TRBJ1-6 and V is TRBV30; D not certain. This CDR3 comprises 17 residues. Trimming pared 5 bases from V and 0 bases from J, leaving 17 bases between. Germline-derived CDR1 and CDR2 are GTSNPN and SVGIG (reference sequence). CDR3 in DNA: TGTGCCTGGGGAGCCAGAATTGGGAGCTCCTATAATTCACCCCTCCACTTT. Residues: CAWGARIGSSYNSPLHF.

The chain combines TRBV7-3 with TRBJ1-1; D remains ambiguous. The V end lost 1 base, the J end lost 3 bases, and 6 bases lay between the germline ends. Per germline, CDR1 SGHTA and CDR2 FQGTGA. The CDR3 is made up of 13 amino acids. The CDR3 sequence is CASSLMGYTEAFF. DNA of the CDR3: TGTGCCAGCAGCTTAATGGGTTACACTGAAGCTTTCTTT.

The CDR3 DNA follows: TGTGCCAGCAGTTTACCACAGGGGCGACGGAATGGCTACACCTTC. Residues: CASSLPQGRRNGYTF. The chain employs TRBV7-8 and TRBJ1-2; the match to TRBD1 covers 7 bases. Unmatched junction bases numbered 13, after V lost 6 bases and J lost 6 bases. The CDR3 sequence is 15 residues long. Germline V CDR1 and CDR2: SGHVS, FQNEAQ.

This CDR3 reads CASSQDFWAAIVSNQPQHF. The DNA for the CDR3 is TGTGCCAGCAGCCAAGACTTCTGGGCAGCCATAGTTAGCAATCAGCCCCAGCATTTT. The chain combines TRBV4-2 with TRBJ1-5; D is undetermined. The V gene's germline CDR1 is LGHNA and CDR2 YNFKEQ. V lost 0 bases and J 0 bases, leaving 18 bases between the germline ends. This CDR3 is built from 19 residues.

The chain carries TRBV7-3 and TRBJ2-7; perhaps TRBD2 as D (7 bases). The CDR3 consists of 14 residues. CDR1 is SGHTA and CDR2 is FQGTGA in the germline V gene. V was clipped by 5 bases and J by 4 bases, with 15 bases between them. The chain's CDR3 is CASSARGGGYEQYF. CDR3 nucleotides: TGTGCCAGCAGCGCAAGAGGGGGAGGGTACGAGCAGTACTTC. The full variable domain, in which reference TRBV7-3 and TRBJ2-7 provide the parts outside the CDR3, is GAGVSQTPSNKVTEKGKYVELRCDPISGHTALYWYRQSLGQGPEFLIYFQGTGAADDSGLPNDRFFAVRPEGSVSTLKIQRTERGDSAVYLCASSARGGGYEQYFGPGTRLTVT.

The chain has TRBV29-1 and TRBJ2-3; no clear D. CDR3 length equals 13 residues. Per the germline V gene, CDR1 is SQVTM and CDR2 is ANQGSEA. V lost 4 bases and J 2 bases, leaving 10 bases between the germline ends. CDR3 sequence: CSVATGYTDTQYF. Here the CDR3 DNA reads TGCAGCGTTGCCACTGGGTACACAGATACGCAGTATTTT.

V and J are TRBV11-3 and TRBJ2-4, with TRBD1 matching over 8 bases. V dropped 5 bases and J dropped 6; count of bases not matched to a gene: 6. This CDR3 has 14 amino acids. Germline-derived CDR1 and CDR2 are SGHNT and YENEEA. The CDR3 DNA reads TGTGCCAGCAGCGAAACAGGGGGTCGAAACATTCAGTACTTC. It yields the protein CASSETGGRNIQYF. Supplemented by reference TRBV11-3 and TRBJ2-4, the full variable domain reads EAGVVQSPRYKIIEKKQPVAFWCNPISGHNTLYWYLQNLGQGPELLIRYENEEAVDDSQLPKDRFSAERLKGVDSTLKIQPAELGDSAVYLCASSETGGRNIQYFGAGTRLSVL.